The 4 T cell receptor beta chains below come from one sample, sequenced in a study of blood T cell repertoires in COVID-19. Only in-frame clones appear in the TCRdb table, and some are missing; sequencing was by immunoSEQ multiplex PCR. The table lists about 370,000 clones, more than 80% of them singletons. Sequencing used peripheral blood. These TCRs come from a woman aged 25 to 39 with COVID-19, enrolled during active disease.

The chain joins TRBV4-1 to TRBJ2-7, with 12 bases lining up with TRBD2. This CDR3 has 15 amino acids. Germline V gene data show CDR1 as MGHRA and CDR2 as YSYEKL. V shed 4 bases, J shed 3 bases, and the junction held 4 bases outside the gene matches. The DNA of the CDR3 is TGCGCCAGCAGCCTCGGACTAGCGGGATTCTACGAGCAGTACTTC. Translated: CASSLGLAGFYEQYF.

The genes are TRBV5-1 and TRBJ2-5; 7 bases map to TRBD1. This CDR3 comprises 14 residues. From germline, CDR1 is SGHRS and CDR2 YFSETQ. V lost 1 base, J lost 4 bases, and 4 bases stayed unmatched. Here the CDR3 reads CASSLYRDRETQYF. DNA of the CDR3: TGCGCCAGCAGCTTGTACCGGGACAGAGAGACCCAGTACTTC.

J is TRBJ2-7 and V is TRBV6-1; D might be TRBD2 (6 bases). Germline V gives CDR1 MNHNS, CDR2 SASEGT. This CDR3 region has 14 residues. Trimming took off 3 bases at V and 2 bases at J, with 11 bases between the two ends. CDR3 sequence (DNA): TGTGCCAGCAGTGAGGGCGGGGACGCCTACGAGCAGTACTTC. Amino acid sequence: CASSEGGDAYEQYF.

J is TRBJ1-1 and V is TRBV15; 9 bases agree with TRBD1. The CDR3 runs 14 residues. CDR1 is LNHNV and CDR2 is YYDKDF in the germline V gene (reference sequence). V trimming: 3 bases; J trimming: 7 bases; junction bases outside the gene matches: 6. As DNA, the CDR3 is TGTGCCACCAGCAGCGAACAGGGGGCTGATGAAGCTTTCTTT. Protein product: CATSSEQGADEAFF.